These 27 T cell receptor beta chains came from one sample sequenced in a study of T cell changes during pregnancy in multiple sclerosis. Sequencing was performed with immunoSEQ multiplex PCR; in TCRdb, only in-frame clones are kept and a portion is missing. In the table there are tens of thousands of clones, 90% of which are singletons. This sample comprised peripheral blood, obtained in the third trimester of pregnancy. These receptors were obtained from a female donor in good health, enrolled as a control in a pregnancy study.

The rearrangement joins TRBV2 to TRBJ2-3; 8 nucleotides line up with TRBD1. This CDR3 contains 16 residues. The V and J ends lost 6 bases and 0 bases, in that order; junction bases with no gene match: 8. Looked up from germline, CDR1 is SNHLY and CDR2 is FYNNEI. The CDR3 sequence: CASRLQGETSTDTQYF. CDR3 DNA sequence: TGTGCCAGCAGACTACAGGGGGAGACTAGCACAGATACGCAGTATTTT.

The chain joins TRBV5-8 to TRBJ2-7; 9 bases fit TRBD1. The germline gives CDR1 SGHTS, CDR2 YDEGEE. J gave up 5 bases and V 4 bases, and 13 bases lay outside the gene matches. This CDR3 contains 16 residues. The CDR3 DNA reads TGTGCCAGCAGCGGAGGGGCCGGGACAGGGTTAAACGAGCAGTACTTC. Translating it yields CASSGGAGTGLNEQYF.

V gene TRBV19 combines with J gene TRBJ1-2; no definite D call. Looked up from germline, CDR1 is LNHDA and CDR2 is SQIVND (reference sequence). The CDR3 runs to 14 residues. Trimming cost V 9 bases and J 3 bases, with 17 bases left between them. CDR3 nucleotides: TGTGCCAGCTTATACTCCCAAAGCCACTATGGCTACACCTTC. It yields the protein CASLYSQSHYGYTF.

This clone was seen just once. The genes are TRBV6-1 and TRBJ2-4; D remains ambiguous. This CDR3 spans 15 amino acids. The V end was cut by 3 bases, the J end by 0 bases, with 9 bases between. Germline CDR1 and CDR2: MNHNS and SASEGT. The CDR3 protein is CASSESRLAKNIQYF. In DNA, the CDR3 is TGTGCCAGCAGTGAGTCCAGGTTAGCCAAAAACATTCAGTACTTC.

The chain uses TRBV30 and TRBJ1-5, with TRBD1 as a possible D gene (6 bases). Trimming pared 2 bases from V and 0 bases from J, leaving 8 bases between. Germline V CDR1 and CDR2: GTSNPN, SVGIG (reference sequence). The CDR3 is 14 residues long. The CDR3 region is CAWSIGGSNQPQHF. Written as DNA, the CDR3 is TGTGCCTGGAGTATAGGGGGTAGCAATCAGCCCCAGCATTTT.

This chain uses TRBV25-1 with TRBJ1-2; D is uncertain. V lost 1 base and J 8 bases, leaving 11 bases between the germline ends. This CDR3 contains 13 residues. The germline gives CDR1 MGHDK, CDR2 SYGVNS. This chain's CDR3 is CASSESLPQGYTF. As DNA, the CDR3 is TGTGCCAGCAGTGAATCCCTCCCACAAGGCTACACCTTC.

The CDR3 loop reads CASSPSVFDYRSHVSIYF. The CDR3 nucleotides are TGTGCCAGCTCACCCTCCGTGTTTGATTATCGGTCCCACGTCTCGATATATTTT. This chain uses TRBV18 with TRBJ1-3; D remains unclear. Deletions cut 3 bases from V and 13 bases from J, with 31 bases between. The CDR3 runs 18 residues. Per germline, CDR1 KGHSH and CDR2 LQKENI.

The V call is TRBV4-1, the J call TRBJ1-5; D not resolved. Germline V gene sequence: CDR1 MGHRA, CDR2 YSYEKL. This CDR3 region has 15 residues. V lost 1 base and J 5 bases, leaving 12 bases between the germline ends. The CDR3 DNA follows: TGCGCCAGCAGCCAAGGCTATAGGCAGGATCAGCCCCAGCATTTT. Amino acids: CASSQGYRQDQPQHF.

V usage is TRBV6-5 and J usage is TRBJ2-7, with D perhaps matching TRBD2 (6 bases). The V gene lost 2 bases and the J gene lost 1 base, with 6 bases spanning the gap. CDR1 MNHEY and CDR2 SVGAGI come from the germline V gene. The CDR3 consists of 13 residues. The CDR3 reads CASSYSGSYEQYF. In nucleotides, the CDR3 is TGTGCCAGCAGTTACAGCGGGTCCTACGAGCAGTACTTC.

The gene calls are TRBV30 and TRBJ1-2, with TRBD1 matching over 7 bases. V trimming: 3 bases; J trimming: 4 bases; junction bases outside the gene matches: 5. The CDR3 length is 13 residues. In germline, CDR1 is GTSNPN, CDR2 SVGIG (reference sequence). In DNA, the CDR3 is TGTGCCTGGAGGACAGGGAGAGGCTATGGCTACACCTTC. Translation gives CAWRTGRGYGYTF.

The DNA of the CDR3 is TGTGCCAGCAGCTTGGCCAGGGGAACAGATACGCAGTATTTT. This gives the protein CASSLARGTDTQYF. The V call is TRBV5-6, the J call TRBJ2-3, with TRBD1 as a possible D gene (6 bases). The germline V gene encodes CDR1 SGHDT and CDR2 YYEEEE. Deletions cut 0 bases from V and 3 bases from J, with 8 bases between. The CDR3 runs to 14 residues. The full variable domain, its missing parts supplied by reference TRBV5-6 and TRBJ2-3, is DAGVTQSPTHLIKTRGQQVTLRCSPKSGHDTVSWYQQALGQGPQFIFQYYEEEERQRGNFPDRFSGHQFPNYSSELNVNALLLGDSALYLCASSLARGTDTQYFGPGTRLTVL.

This sequence joins TRBV6-5 and TRBJ2-5; D is possibly TRBD1 (5 bases). This CDR3 region has 13 residues. Germline V lookup: CDR1 MNHEY, CDR2 SVGAGI. V lost 4 bases to trimming and J lost 5 bases, with 11 bases between them. The CDR3 sequence is CASSFLGAETQYF. In nucleotides, the CDR3 is TGTGCCAGCAGTTTCCTAGGGGCTGAGACCCAGTACTTC.

V gene TRBV5-1 combines with J gene TRBJ2-7, with 10 bases that match TRBD2. The J segment lost 3 bases and the V segment lost 2 bases, leaving 8 bases of the junction unmatched. The CDR3 length is 16 residues. Germline CDR1 reads SGHRS; CDR2 reads YFSETQ. CDR3 region: CASSLLAGNPFYEQYF. The DNA of the CDR3 is TGCGCCAGCAGCTTACTAGCGGGGAACCCTTTCTACGAGCAGTACTTC.

The chain joins TRBV7-2 to TRBJ1-2, with 7 bases identical to TRBD1. V lost 0 bases and J lost 7; bases outside the gene matches: 11. The CDR3 runs 16 residues. From germline, CDR1 is SGHTA and CDR2 FQGNSA. The CDR3 region has the DNA TGTGCCAGCAGCTTAGCCTCCCGGACAGGACATAGTGGCTACACCTTC. Translating it yields CASSLASRTGHSGYTF.

J is TRBJ2-2 and V is TRBV7-6; D possibly corresponds to TRBD1 (5 bases). V lost 3 bases, J lost 0 bases, and 5 bases lay in between. Germline V CDR1 and CDR2: SGHVS, FNYEAQ. The CDR3 is 14 residues long. The CDR3 nucleotides read TGTGCCAGCAGCTTGACAGCGAACACCGGGGAGCTGTTTTTT. Protein sequence: CASSLTANTGELFF.

The V gene is TRBV5-1, the J gene TRBJ1-2, with TRBD1 identical over 7 bases. Germline loops: CDR1 SGHRS, CDR2 YFSETQ. The CDR3 is 15 residues long. With V trimmed by 0 bases and J by 4 bases, 6 bases remained unmatched. CDR3 DNA: TGCGCCAGCAGCTTGGGGAGGGGGCGAAGCTATGGCTACACCTTC. It codes for CASSLGRGRSYGYTF. Drawing the rest from reference TRBV5-1 and TRBJ1-2, the complete variable domain is KAGVTQTPRYLIKTRGQQVTLSCSPISGHRSVSWYQQTPGQGLQFLFEYFSETQRNKGNFPGRFSGRQFSNSRSEMNVSTLELGDSALYLCASSLGRGRSYGYTFGSGTRLTVV.

The rearrangement links TRBV7-9 to TRBJ1-1, with 9 bases matching TRBD1. With V trimmed by 5 bases and J by 3 bases, 10 bases remained unmatched. This CDR3 contains 16 residues. The germline gives CDR1 SEHNR, CDR2 FQNEAQ (reference sequence). CDR3 coding DNA: TGTGCCAGCAGCCCATACACAGGGGGCCTGGACACTGAAGCTTTCTTT. Its translation is CASSPYTGGLDTEAFF.

The CDR3 bases are TGTGCCAGCAGCTCACCGGGACACCGGGACGAGCAGTACTTC. Protein product: CASSSPGHRDEQYF. The rearrangement links TRBV21-1 to TRBJ2-7; no DNA check was done on the table's D call, TRBD1. TRBV21-1 is a pseudogene locus. This CDR3 region has 14 residues.

This clone was found once. The CDR3 coding sequence is TGTGCCAGCAGCTTCGGGTCCTCTGGGGCCAACGTCCTGACTTTC. It encodes CASSFGSSGANVLTF. The chain uses TRBV9 and TRBJ2-6, with D unclear. Between the trimmed V and J ends, which lost 4 bases and 0 bases, there was a span of 8 bases. The CDR3 is 15 amino acids. CDR1 SGDLS and CDR2 YYNGEE come from the germline V gene.

The chain combines TRBV12-5 with TRBJ1-2, with 8 bases identical to TRBD1. V dropped 5 bases and J dropped 6; count of bases not matched to a gene: 8. CDR3 length: 14 amino acids. Germline V CDR1 and CDR2: LGHNT, FRNRAP. Here the CDR3 reads CASGASGTGDGYTF. CDR3 DNA sequence: TGTGCTAGTGGTGCTTCCGGGACAGGTGATGGCTACACCTTC.

This chain connects TRBV30 to TRBJ2-1; 9 bases are a match to TRBD2. CDR3 length: 16 amino acids. Germline CDR1 GTSNPN, CDR2 SVGIG (reference sequence). V trimming: 3 bases; J trimming: 4 bases; junction bases outside the gene matches: 10. CDR3 coding DNA: TGTGCCTGGAGGAAGGGTAGCGGGGGACCTTACAATGAGCAGTTCTTC. Translation: CAWRKGSGGPYNEQFF.

This clone appeared once. The chain links TRBV4-2 to TRBJ2-3, with 7 positions matching TRBD2. The V gene end was trimmed by 0 bases and the J gene end by 6 bases; junction bases not matched to a gene: 3. The CDR3 spans 14 residues. From germline, CDR1 is LGHNA and CDR2 YNFKEQ. The CDR3 reads CASSQEISGDTQYF. In DNA form, the CDR3 reads TGTGCCAGCAGCCAAGAAATTAGCGGGGATACGCAGTATTTT.

J is TRBJ2-1 and V is TRBV25-1; 8 bases are a match to TRBD1. The V segment lost 7 bases and the J segment 0 bases; nucleotides outside the gene matches: 2. Germline V gives CDR1 MGHDK, CDR2 SYGVNS. There are 14 residues in the CDR3. The CDR3 DNA sequence: TGTGCCAGCAACGGACAGGGCTCCTACAATGAGCAGTTCTTC. It specifies CASNGQGSYNEQFF.

The rearrangement joins TRBV5-1 to TRBJ1-2; 10 bases line up with TRBD1. The V gene's germline CDR1 is SGHRS and CDR2 YFSETQ. The CDR3 is made up of 14 amino acids. Trimming cost V 3 bases and J 2 bases; bases outside gene matches: 1. The CDR3 DNA sequence: TGCGCCAGCAGCTCGGGACAGGGGAACTATGGCTACACCTTC. Translated: CASSSGQGNYGYTF. The whole variable domain, remainder taken from reference TRBV5-1 and TRBJ1-2, is KAGVTQTPRYLIKTRGQQVTLSCSPISGHRSVSWYQQTPGQGLQFLFEYFSETQRNKGNFPGRFSGRQFSNSRSEMNVSTLELGDSALYLCASSSGQGNYGYTFGSGTRLTVV.

The rearrangement uses TRBV5-4 and TRBJ1-1; 8 bases fit TRBD1. J gave up 0 bases and V 1 base, and 8 bases lay outside the gene matches. Germline V lookup: CDR1 SGHNT, CDR2 YYREEE (reference sequence). The CDR3 is made up of 17 amino acids. The CDR3 loop reads CASSLSFLDRVNTEAFF. DNA of the CDR3: TGTGCCAGCAGCTTGTCGTTCCTGGACAGGGTGAACACTGAAGCTTTCTTT.

The count of this clone is one. V usage is TRBV27 and J usage is TRBJ2-1, with TRBD2 identical over 14 bases. This CDR3 spans 16 amino acids. J gave up 7 bases and V 5 bases, and 7 bases lay outside the gene matches. The germline CDR1 and CDR2 sequences are MNHEY and SMNVEV (reference sequence). The CDR3 protein is CASSPGTSGGANEQFF. As DNA, the CDR3 is TGTGCCAGCAGTCCAGGGACTAGCGGGGGAGCTAATGAGCAGTTCTTC.

This chain links TRBV11-3 with TRBJ2-1; D is possibly TRBD2 (5 bases). Germline assignment: CDR1 SGHNT and CDR2 YENEEA. The ends were cut back, 4 bases at V and 7 bases at J, with 8 bases in the middle. The CDR3 is made up of 12 amino acids. CDR3 DNA sequence: TGTGCCAGCAGCTCGACGGGAAATGAGCAGTTCTTC. Its protein is CASSSTGNEQFF. Together with reference TRBV11-3 and TRBJ2-1, the CDR3 gives the full variable domain: EAGVVQSPRYKIIEKKQPVAFWCNPISGHNTLYWYLQNLGQGPELLIRYENEEAVDDSQLPKDRFSAERLKGVDSTLKIQPAELGDSAVYLCASSSTGNEQFFGPGTRLTVL.